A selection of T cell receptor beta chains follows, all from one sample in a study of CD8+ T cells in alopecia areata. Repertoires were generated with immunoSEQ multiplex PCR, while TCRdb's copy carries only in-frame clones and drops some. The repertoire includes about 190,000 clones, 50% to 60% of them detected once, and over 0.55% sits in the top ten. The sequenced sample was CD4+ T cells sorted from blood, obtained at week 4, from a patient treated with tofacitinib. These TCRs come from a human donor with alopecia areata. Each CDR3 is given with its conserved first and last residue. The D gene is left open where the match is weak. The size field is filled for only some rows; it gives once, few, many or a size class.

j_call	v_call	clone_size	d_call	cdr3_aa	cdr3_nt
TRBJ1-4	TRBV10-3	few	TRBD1	CASSYRTGGAEKLFF	TGTGCCAGCAGTTACCGGACAGGCGGAGCGGAAAAACTGTTTTTT
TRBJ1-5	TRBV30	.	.	CAWRGFGRNQPQHF	TGTGCCTGGCGGGGGTTCGGCAGAAATCAGCCCCAGCATTTT
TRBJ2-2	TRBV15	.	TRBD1	CATSSPGQGNTGELFF	TGTGCCACCAGCAGCCCGGGACAGGGTAACACCGGGGAGCTGTTTTTT
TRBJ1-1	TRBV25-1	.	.	CASSEVVNTEAFF	TGTGCCAGCAGTGAAGTGGTTAACACTGAAGCTTTCTTT
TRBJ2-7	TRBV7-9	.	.	CASSKAFVDGTYEQYF	TGTGCCAGCAGCAAGGCTTTCGTTGACGGGACCTACGAGCAGTACTTC
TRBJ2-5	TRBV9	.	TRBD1	CASSVGQGWETQYF	TGTGCCAGCAGCGTCGGACAGGGGTGGGAGACCCAGTACTTC
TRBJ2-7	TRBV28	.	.	CASGGGGLYEQYF	TGTGCCAGCGGTGGAGGGGGACTCTACGAGCAGTACTTC
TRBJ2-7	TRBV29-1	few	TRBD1	CSGGQGTYEQYF	TGCAGCGGGGGACAGGGGACCTACGAGCAGTACTTC
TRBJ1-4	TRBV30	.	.	CAWGWTAATNEKLFF	TGTGCCTGGGGGTGGACGGCAGCAACTAATGAAAAACTGTTTTTT
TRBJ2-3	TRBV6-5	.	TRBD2	CASSYGRLASTDTQYF	TGTGCCAGCAGTTACGGAAGACTAGCAAGCACAGATACGCAGTATTTT
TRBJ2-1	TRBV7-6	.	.	CASSLGTLTYNEQFF	TGTGCCAGCAGCTTAGGGACTCTTACCTACAATGAGCAGTTCTTC
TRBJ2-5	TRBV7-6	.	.	CASGREETQYF	TGTGCCAGCGGCCGGGAAGAGACCCAGTACTTC
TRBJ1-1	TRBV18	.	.	CASSPNAGVTEAFF	TGTGCCAGCTCACCAAATGCAGGGGTAACTGAAGCTTTCTTT
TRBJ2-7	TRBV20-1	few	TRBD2	CSEAGVHEQYF	TGCAGTGAGGCGGGAGTCCACGAGCAGTACTTC
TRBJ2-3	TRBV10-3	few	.	CAIPRGESTDTQYF	TGTGCCATCCCCCGCGGGGAAAGCACAGATACGCAGTATTTT
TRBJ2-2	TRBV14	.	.	CASSTDAGELFF	TGTGCCAGCAGTACAGATGCGGGGGAGCTGTTTTTT
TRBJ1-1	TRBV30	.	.	CAWSDRAEAFF	TGTGCCTGGAGTGACAGGGCTGAAGCTTTCTTT
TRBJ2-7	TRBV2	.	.	CASSEALRYEQYF	TGTGCCAGCAGTGAAGCGCTTCGCTACGAGCAGTACTTC
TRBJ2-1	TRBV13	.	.	CASSLVLWDNEQFF	TGTGCCAGCAGCTTAGTACTGTGGGACAATGAGCAGTTCTTC
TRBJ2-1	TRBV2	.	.	CASRVSGGKQFF	TGTGCCAGCAGAGTTTCTGGGGGCAAGCAGTTCTTC
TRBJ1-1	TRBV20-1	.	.	CSARRRTEAFF	TGCAGTGCTAGACGCAGGACTGAAGCTTTCTTT
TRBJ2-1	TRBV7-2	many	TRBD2	CASSPRLAGVSYNEQFF	TGTGCCAGCAGCCCAAGACTAGCGGGGGTCTCCTACAATGAGCAGTTCTTC
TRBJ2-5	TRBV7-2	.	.	CASSLSRAAETQYF	TGTGCCAGCAGCCTCTCTCGGGCCGCGGAGACCCAGTACTTC
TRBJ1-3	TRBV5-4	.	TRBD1	CASSIGQGASGNTIYF	TGTGCCAGCAGCATTGGACAGGGGGCCTCTGGAAACACCATATATTTT
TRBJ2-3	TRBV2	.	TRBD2	CASSEFRLAARTDTQYF	TGTGCCAGCAGTGAGTTCCGTCTAGCGGCCCGCACAGATACGCAGTATTTT
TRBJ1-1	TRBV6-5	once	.	CASTNSWDTEAFF	TGTGCCAGCACTAACAGTTGGGACACTGAAGCTTTCTTT
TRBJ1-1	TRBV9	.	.	CASSGYNGGTEAFF	TGTGCCAGCAGCGGATATAACGGGGGAACTGAAGCTTTCTTT
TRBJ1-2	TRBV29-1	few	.	CSLQGRDYGYTF	TGCAGCCTGCAGGGGAGGGACTATGGCTACACCTTC
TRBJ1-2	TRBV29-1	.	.	CSVEVLDRDYGYTF	TGCAGCGTTGAAGTCCTGGACAGAGACTATGGCTACACCTTC
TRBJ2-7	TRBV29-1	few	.	CSVADSSYEQYF	TGCAGCGTCGCAGACAGTTCCTACGAGCAGTACTTC
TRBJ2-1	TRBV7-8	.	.	CASSHPGIYNEQFF	TGTGCCAGCAGCCACCCGGGGATTTACAATGAGCAGTTCTTC
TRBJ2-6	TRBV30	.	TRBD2	CAWSTGGGANVLTF	TGTGCCTGGAGTACGGGAGGTGGGGCCAACGTCCTGACTTTC
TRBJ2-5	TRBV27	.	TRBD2	CASRLAAYGETQYF	TGTGCCAGCCGGCTAGCGGCCTACGGCGAGACCCAGTACTTC
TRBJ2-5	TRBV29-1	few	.	CSSAPGETQYF	TGCAGCTCTGCACCGGGGGAGACCCAGTACTTC
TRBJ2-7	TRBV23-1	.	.	CASSQSSHQALHRPSSYEQYF	TGCGCCAGCAGTCAATCGTCCCATCAAGCCCTCCACAGGCCTAGCTCCTACGAGCAGTACTTC
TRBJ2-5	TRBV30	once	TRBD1	CAWSGDRSNQETQYF	TGTGCCTGGAGTGGGGACAGGAGCAACCAAGAGACCCAGTACTTC
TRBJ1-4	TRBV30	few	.	CAWSVGSQNPKLFF	TGTGCCTGGAGTGTGGGGTCACAGAATCCAAAACTGTTTTTT
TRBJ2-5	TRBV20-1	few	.	CSASLGTQYF	TGCAGTGCTAGTTTGGGGACCCAGTACTTC
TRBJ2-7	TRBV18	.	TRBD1	CASSQGADYEQYF	TGTGCCAGCTCACAGGGGGCTGACTACGAGCAGTACTTC
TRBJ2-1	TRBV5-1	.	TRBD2	CASSLGASGRQSNEQFF	TGCGCCAGCAGCTTGGGGGCTAGCGGGAGGCAAAGTAATGAGCAGTTCTTC
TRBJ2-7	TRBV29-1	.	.	CSVEVGSYEQYF	TGCAGCGTTGAGGTAGGGTCCTACGAGCAGTACTTC
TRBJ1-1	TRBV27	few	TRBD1	CASSFRRTGTGNTEAFF	TGTGCCAGCAGTTTCCGACGGACAGGGACGGGGAACACTGAAGCTTTCTTT
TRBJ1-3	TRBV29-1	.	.	CSVIDWSSGNTIYF	TGCAGCGTTATAGACTGGAGCTCTGGAAACACCATATATTTT
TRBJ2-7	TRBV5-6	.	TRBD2	CASSHPGLAGGIRTYEQYF	TGTGCCAGCAGCCATCCGGGACTAGCGGGCGGAATTCGTACCTACGAGCAGTACTTC
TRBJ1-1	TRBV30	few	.	CAWTRNTEAFF	TGTGCCTGGACCCGAAACACTGAAGCTTTCTTT